This T cell receptor beta chain derives from a study of a mutant IDH1 vaccine in newly diagnosed glioma. About the study: The vaccination schedule gave patients eight doses in weeks 1, 3, 5, 7, 11, 15, 19 and 23. Among treated patients, around 60% were male and about 38% female, and mean age was 40.4 years. Patients got radiotherapy, temozolomide, or both beforehand, and most got both.

Only in-frame clones appear in the TCRdb table, and some are missing; sequencing was by immunoSEQ multiplex PCR. In the table there are about 120,000 clones, roughly 78% of which are singletons. To note about this clone: As yet, its antigen is unknown.

Germline CDR1 and CDR2: SNHLY and FYNNEI. The CDR3 totals 17 residues. V trimming: 8 bases; J trimming: 0 bases; junction bases outside the gene matches: 10. Time point denoted: week 11, during vaccination. Each dose delivered 300 ug of mutant IDH1 20-mer peptide subcutaneously with imiquimod. Donors had new WHO grade 3 or 4 IDH1-mutant, ATRX-lost astrocytomas. Here the sequenced sample was PBMCs, taken from a glioma patient whose treatment included an IDH1 peptide vaccine. The chain carries TRBV2 and TRBJ2-3; TRBD2 agrees at 11 bases. The sequence was obtained from a man aged 35 to 55 with glioma. The CDR3 DNA sequence: TGTGCCAGCCGATCCGGGACTAGCGGACCTAGCACAGATACGCAGTATTTT. Its protein product is CASRSGTSGPSTDTQYF.